A single T cell receptor beta chain is shown here with its context. Trimming took 0 bases from V and 11 from J; bases not matched to a gene: 18. The CDR3 loop spans 18 amino acids. Germline V lookup: CDR1 MNHEY, CDR2 SMNVEV (reference sequence). The sample belongs to a study of blood T cell repertoires in COVID-19. Study-wide background: From the United States, Italy and Spain came samples of acute and convalescent COVID-19. Sample material is recorded as cDNA or gDNA derived from T cells, B-cell-depleted T cells, or PBMCs.

In terms of age and location, participants ranged from roughly 18 to 100 years and lived in about 25 US areas. Clinical history reported by participants formed the basis on which cohorts were assigned. This table comes from immunoSEQ multiplex PCR, and its TCRdb copy is limited to in-frame clones, with some not included. The sample lists about 60,000 clones; about four fifths were seen once. The clonotype comes from a woman in her thirties or forties with acute COVID-19. Sequences were obtained from PBMCs or T cells enriched from blood (not recorded which). The V gene is TRBV27, the J gene TRBJ2-3; 9 bases align to TRBD2. For the CDR3, the DNA is TGTGCCAGCAGTTTATCGATCCCGCGGGCTAGCGGGAATGGGGTGCAGTATTTT. Its translation: CASSLSIPRASGNGVQYF.